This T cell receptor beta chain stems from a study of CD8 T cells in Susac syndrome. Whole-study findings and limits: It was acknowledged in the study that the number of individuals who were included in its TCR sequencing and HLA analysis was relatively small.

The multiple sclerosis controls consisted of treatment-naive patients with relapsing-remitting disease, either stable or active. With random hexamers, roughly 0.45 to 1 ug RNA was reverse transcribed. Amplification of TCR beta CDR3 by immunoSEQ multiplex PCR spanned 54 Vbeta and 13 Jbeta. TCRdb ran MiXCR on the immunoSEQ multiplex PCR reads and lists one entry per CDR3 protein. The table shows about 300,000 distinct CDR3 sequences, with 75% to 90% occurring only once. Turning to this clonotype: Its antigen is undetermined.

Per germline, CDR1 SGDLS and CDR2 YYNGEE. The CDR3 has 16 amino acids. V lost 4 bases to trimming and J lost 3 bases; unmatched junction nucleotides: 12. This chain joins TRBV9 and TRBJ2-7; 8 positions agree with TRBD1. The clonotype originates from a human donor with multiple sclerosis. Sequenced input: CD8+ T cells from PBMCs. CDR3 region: CASSSDPGGVVYEQYF. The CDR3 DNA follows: TGTGCCAGCAGCTCCGACCCAGGGGGCGTCGTCTACGAGCAGTACTTC.